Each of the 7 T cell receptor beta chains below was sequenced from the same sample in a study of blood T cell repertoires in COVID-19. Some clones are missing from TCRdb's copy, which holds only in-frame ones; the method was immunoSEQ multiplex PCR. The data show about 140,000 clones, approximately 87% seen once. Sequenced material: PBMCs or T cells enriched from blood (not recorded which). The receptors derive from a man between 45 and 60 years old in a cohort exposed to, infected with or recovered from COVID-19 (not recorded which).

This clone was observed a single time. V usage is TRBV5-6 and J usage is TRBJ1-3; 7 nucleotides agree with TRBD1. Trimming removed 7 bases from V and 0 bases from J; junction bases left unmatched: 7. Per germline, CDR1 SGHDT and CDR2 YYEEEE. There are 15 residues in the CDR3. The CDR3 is CASGDSPGSGNTIYF. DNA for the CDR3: TGTGCCAGCGGGGACAGTCCTGGCTCTGGAAACACCATATATTTT.

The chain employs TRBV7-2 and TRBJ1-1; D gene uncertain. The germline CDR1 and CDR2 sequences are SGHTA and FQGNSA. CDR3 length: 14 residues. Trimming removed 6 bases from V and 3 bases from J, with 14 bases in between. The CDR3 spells CASRLGESYTEAFF. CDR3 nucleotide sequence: TGTGCCAGCAGACTGGGCGAATCCTACACTGAAGCTTTCTTT.

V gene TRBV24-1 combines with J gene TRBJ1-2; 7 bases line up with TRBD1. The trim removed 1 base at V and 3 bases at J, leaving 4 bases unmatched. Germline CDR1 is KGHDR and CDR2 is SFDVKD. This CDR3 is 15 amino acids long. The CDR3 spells CATSDFRGGYYGYTF. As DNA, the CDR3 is TGTGCCACCAGTGATTTTAGAGGGGGCTACTATGGCTACACCTTC.

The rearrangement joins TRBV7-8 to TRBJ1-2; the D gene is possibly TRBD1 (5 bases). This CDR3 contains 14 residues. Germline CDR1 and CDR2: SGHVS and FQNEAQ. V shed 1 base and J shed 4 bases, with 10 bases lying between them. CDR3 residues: CASSLGQNFYGYTF. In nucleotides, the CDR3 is TGTGCCAGCAGCTTAGGACAGAACTTCTATGGCTACACCTTC.

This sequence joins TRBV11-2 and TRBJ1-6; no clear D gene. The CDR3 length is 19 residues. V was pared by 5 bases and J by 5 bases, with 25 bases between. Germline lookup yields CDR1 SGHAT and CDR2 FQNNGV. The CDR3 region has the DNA TGTGCCAGCAGCCCCGAGGCGCAGGCCGTGCAGAGGGATAATTCACCCCTCCACTTT. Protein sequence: CASSPEAQAVQRDNSPLHF. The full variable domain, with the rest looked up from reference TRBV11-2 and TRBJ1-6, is EAGVAQSPRYKIIEKRQSVAFWCNPISGHATLYWYQQILGQGPKLLIQFQNNGVVDDSQLPKDRFSAERLKGVDSTLKIQPAKLEDSAVYLCASSPEAQAVQRDNSPLHFGNGTRLTVT.

CDR3 DNA: TGTGCCAGCAGTGAAGCCCCGACAGGGTTCTATCAGCCCCAGCATTTT. Translating gives CASSEAPTGFYQPQHF. The chain recombines TRBV2 with TRBJ1-5, with TRBD1 matching over 7 bases. The V segment lost 0 bases and the J segment 5 bases; nucleotides outside the gene matches: 7. There are 16 residues in the CDR3. Looked up from germline, CDR1 is SNHLY and CDR2 is FYNNEI. Full variable domain (rest looked up from reference TRBV2 and TRBJ1-5): EPEVTQTPSHQVTQMGQEVILRCVPISNHLYFYWYRQILGQKVEFLVSFYNNEISEKSEIFDDQFSVERPDGSNFTLKIRSTKLEDSAMYFCASSEAPTGFYQPQHFGDGTRLSIL.

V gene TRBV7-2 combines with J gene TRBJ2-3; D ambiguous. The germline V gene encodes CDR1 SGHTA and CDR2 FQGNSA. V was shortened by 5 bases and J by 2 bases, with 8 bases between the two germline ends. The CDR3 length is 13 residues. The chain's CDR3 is CASSIAYTDTQYF. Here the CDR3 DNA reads TGTGCCAGCAGCATCGCCTACACAGATACGCAGTATTTT. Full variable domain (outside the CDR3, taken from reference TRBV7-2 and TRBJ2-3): GAGVSQSPSNKVTEKGKDVELRCDPISGHTALYWYRQSLGQGLEFLIYFQGNSAPDKSGLPSDRFSAERTGGSVSTLTIQRTQQEDSAVYLCASSIAYTDTQYFGPGTRLTVL.